This entry lists 11 T cell receptor beta chains sequenced from one sample in a study of cytomegalovirus exposure and HLA in healthy donors. Here immunoSEQ multiplex PCR was the method, and the copy in TCRdb shows in-frame clones only, minus some. Among tens of thousands of clones listed, more than 80% were seen once. Sequences were obtained from PBMCs. Every receptor here comes from a woman aged 18-29 years in good health and CMV-seronegative.

The chain uses TRBV19 and TRBJ2-1; 9 bases line up with TRBD1. Germline CDR1 reads LNHDA; CDR2 reads SQIVND (reference sequence). V trimming: 5 bases; J trimming: 6 bases; junction bases outside the gene matches: 8. This CDR3 has 15 residues. CDR3 region: CASSFGQGMPNEQFF. The CDR3 nucleotides read TGTGCCAGTAGTTTTGGACAGGGGATGCCCAATGAGCAGTTCTTC.

This chain uses TRBV20-1 with TRBJ2-7; D not resolved. CDR1 is DFQATT and CDR2 is SNEGSKA in the germline V gene (reference sequence). The CDR3 runs 11 residues. The V end lost 5 bases, the J end lost 3 bases, and 8 bases lay between the germline ends. The CDR3 region has the DNA TGCAGTGCTTCCACAATCTACGAGCAGTACTTC. Its protein product is CSASTIYEQYF.

The chain is built from TRBV18 and TRBJ2-3, with D hard to call. Germline V gene lookup returns CDR1 KGHSH and CDR2 LQKENI. There are 14 residues in the CDR3. Trimming removed 4 bases at V and 0 bases at J, with 8 bases between. For the CDR3, the DNA is TGTGCCAGCTCACAGGAACAGAGCACAGATACGCAGTATTTT. Its protein product is CASSQEQSTDTQYF.

The chain uses TRBV18 and TRBJ2-4, with a possible D match to TRBD1 (6 bases). Germline V gene sequence: CDR1 KGHSH, CDR2 LQKENI. This CDR3 contains 17 residues. Trimming left V 2 bases short and J 1 base short, with 15 bases between. The CDR3 DNA reads TGTGCCAGCTCACCAAACTCAGGGGCAGGGGCCAAAAACATTCAGTACTTC. This gives the protein CASSPNSGAGAKNIQYF.

The chain combines TRBV5-1 with TRBJ2-5; TRBD1 aligns across 7 bases. The V gene's germline CDR1 is SGHRS and CDR2 YFSETQ. The ends lost 0 bases at V and 2 bases at J; junction bases unmatched: 7. This CDR3 comprises 16 residues. In DNA form, the CDR3 reads TGCGCCAGCAGCTTGGGCGACAGGGAAGCGCAAGAGACCCAGTACTTC. This translates into CASSLGDREAQETQYF. Supplemented by reference TRBV5-1 and TRBJ2-5, the full variable domain reads KAGVTQTPRYLIKTRGQQVTLSCSPISGHRSVSWYQQTPGQGLQFLFEYFSETQRNKGNFPGRFSGRQFSNSRSEMNVSTLELGDSALYLCASSLGDREAQETQYFGPGTRLLVL.

The chain combines TRBV6-1 with TRBJ1-2; 7 bases are a match to TRBD1. The CDR3 totals 15 residues. The trim removed 7 bases at V and 4 bases at J, leaving 12 bases unmatched. Germline CDR1 reads MNHNS; CDR2 reads SASEGT. CDR3 sequence: CASTGTRGLGYGYTF. The CDR3 DNA is TGTGCCAGCACAGGGACCAGGGGGTTAGGCTATGGCTACACCTTC.

The count of this clone is one. V is TRBV18 and J is TRBJ1-1; TRBD1 agrees at 9 bases. The length of the CDR3 is 17 residues. The J segment lost 4 bases and the V segment lost 4 bases, leaving 13 bases of the junction unmatched. CDR1 is KGHSH and CDR2 is LQKENI in the germline V gene. The CDR3 sequence is CASSLSPSDRGITEAFF. DNA of the CDR3: TGTGCCAGCTCACTCTCCCCATCGGACAGGGGTATCACTGAAGCTTTCTTT.

The chain couples TRBV15 to TRBJ2-1; 9 bases align to TRBD2. With 1 base clipped from V and 2 bases from J, the junction kept 9 bases outside the gene matches. Germline-derived CDR1 and CDR2 are LNHNV and YYDKDF (reference sequence). The CDR3 has 18 amino acids. In nucleotides, the CDR3 is TGTGCCACCAGCAGAGTACGGAACCTAGCGGGAACCTACAATGAGCAGTTCTTC. This sequence encodes CATSRVRNLAGTYNEQFF.

The gene calls are TRBV7-9 and TRBJ2-1, with 10 bases aligning to TRBD1. The germline V gene encodes CDR1 SEHNR and CDR2 FQNEAQ (reference sequence). There are 15 residues in the CDR3. V lost 4 bases, J lost 9 bases, and 9 bases stayed unmatched. CDR3 DNA sequence: TGTGCCAGCAGCTACACGGGACAGGGGTTACCTGAGCAGTTCTTC. Amino acid sequence: CASSYTGQGLPEQFF.

The gene calls are TRBV7-9 and TRBJ2-2; TRBD1 might be the D (6 bases). CDR3 size: 16 residues. The germline CDR1 and CDR2 sequences are SEHNR and FQNEAQ (reference sequence). The V gene lost 4 bases and the J gene lost 6 bases, with 18 bases spanning the gap. The CDR3 reads CASSSHRVGFPGELFF. The CDR3 DNA follows: TGTGCCAGCAGCTCCCACAGGGTAGGGTTTCCCGGGGAGCTGTTTTTT.

This clone was seen just once. The rearrangement links TRBV9 to TRBJ1-2; 7 nucleotides line up with TRBD1. V was pared by 1 base and J by 5 bases, with 5 bases of the junction left unmatched. The CDR3 contains 14 residues. Germline CDR1 SGDLS, CDR2 YYNGEE. CDR3 bases: TGTGCCAGCAGCGTAACAGGGGTCCGATATGGCTACACCTTC. Protein sequence: CASSVTGVRYGYTF. Full variable domain (rest looked up from reference TRBV9 and TRBJ1-2): DSGVTQTPKHLITATGQRVTLRCSPRSGDLSVYWYQQSLDQGLQFLIQYYNGEERAKGNILERFSAQQFPDLHSELNLSSLELGDSALYFCASSVTGVRYGYTFGSGTRLTVV.